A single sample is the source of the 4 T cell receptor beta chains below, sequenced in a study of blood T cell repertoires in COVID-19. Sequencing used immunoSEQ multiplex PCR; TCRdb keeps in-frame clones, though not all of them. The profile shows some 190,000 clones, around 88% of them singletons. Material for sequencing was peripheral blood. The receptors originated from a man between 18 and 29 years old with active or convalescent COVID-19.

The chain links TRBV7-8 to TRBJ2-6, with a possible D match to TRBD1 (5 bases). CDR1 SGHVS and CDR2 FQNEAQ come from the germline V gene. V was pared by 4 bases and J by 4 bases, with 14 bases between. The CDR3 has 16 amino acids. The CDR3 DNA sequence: TGTGCCAGCAGCTCTCTTCAGGGCTCAGGGGCCAACGTCCTGACTTTC. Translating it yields CASSSLQGSGANVLTF. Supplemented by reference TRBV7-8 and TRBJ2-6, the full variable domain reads GAGVSQSPRYKVAKRGQDVALRCDPISGHVSLFWYQQALGQGPEFLTYFQNEAQLDKSGLPSDRFFAERPEGSVSTLKIQRTQQEDSAVYLCASSSLQGSGANVLTFGAGSRLTVL.

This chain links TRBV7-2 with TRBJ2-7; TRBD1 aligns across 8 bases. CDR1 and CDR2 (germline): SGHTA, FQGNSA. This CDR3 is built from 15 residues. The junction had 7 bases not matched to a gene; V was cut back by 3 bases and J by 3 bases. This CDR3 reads CASSFPGQGHYEQYF. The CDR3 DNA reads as TGTGCCAGCAGCTTCCCAGGACAGGGACACTACGAGCAGTACTTC.

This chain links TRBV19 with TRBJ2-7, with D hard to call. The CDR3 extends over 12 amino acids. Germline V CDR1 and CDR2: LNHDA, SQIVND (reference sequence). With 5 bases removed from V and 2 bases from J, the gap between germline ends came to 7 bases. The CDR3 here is CASSGQTYEQYF. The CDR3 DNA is TGTGCCAGTAGTGGGCAGACCTACGAGCAGTACTTC.

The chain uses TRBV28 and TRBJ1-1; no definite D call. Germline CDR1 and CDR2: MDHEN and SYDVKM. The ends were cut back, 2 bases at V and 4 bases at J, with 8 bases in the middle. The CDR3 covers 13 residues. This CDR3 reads CASSLGGSTEAFF. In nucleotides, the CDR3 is TGTGCCAGCAGTTTAGGAGGAAGCACTGAAGCTTTCTTT.